This T cell receptor (beta chain) was recorded in a study of post-analysis software for immune sequencing data. Study-wide results and limits: Patients used about 5 TRBV segments, including TRBV5-6, TRBV5-1 and TRBV20-1, more often than controls. With F measure, samples from one preparation batch clustered together strongly.

TCR beta cDNA libraries included unique molecular identifiers. TCRdb reprocessed the PCR reads via MiXCR and lists one record per CDR3 protein. The sample shows approximately 730,000 distinct CDR3 sequences, roughly 50% of them seen only once. Per the germline V gene, CDR1 is MNHEY and CDR2 is SMNVEV (reference sequence). The V gene end was trimmed by 4 bases and the J gene end by 4 bases; junction bases not matched to a gene: 3. CDR3 length: 15 amino acids. Worth noting for this clonotype: Its antigen is not identified.

The sample comprised blood. The chain uses TRBV27 and TRBJ2-1; 11 bases align to TRBD2. This sequence originates from a girl aged 10 to 17 with multiple sclerosis. The CDR3, as DNA: TGTGCCAGCAGTTATCTAGCGGGAGGATACAATGAGCAGTTCTTC. This sequence encodes CASSYLAGGYNEQFF.